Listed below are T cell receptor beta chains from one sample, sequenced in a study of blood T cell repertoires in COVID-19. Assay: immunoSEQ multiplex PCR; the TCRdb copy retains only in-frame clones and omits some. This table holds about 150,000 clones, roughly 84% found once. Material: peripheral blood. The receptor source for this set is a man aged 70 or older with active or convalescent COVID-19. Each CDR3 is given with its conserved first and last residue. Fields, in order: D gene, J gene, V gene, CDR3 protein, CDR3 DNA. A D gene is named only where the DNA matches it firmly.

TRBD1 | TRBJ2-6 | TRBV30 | CAWATGVSRSGANVLTF | TGTGCCTGGGCTACAGGGGTGTCGAGGTCTGGGGCCAACGTCCTGACTTTC
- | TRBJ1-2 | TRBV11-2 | CASSRGAANYGYTF | TGTGCCAGCAGCCGGGGAGCTGCTAACTATGGCTACACCTTC
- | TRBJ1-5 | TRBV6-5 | CASSLGGVGGQPQHF | TGTGCCAGCAGCCTAGGCGGGGTCGGGGGTCAGCCCCAGCATTTT
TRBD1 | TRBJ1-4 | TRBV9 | CASSLRDRGNRLFF | TGTGCCAGCAGCCTCCGGGACAGGGGGAATCGACTGTTTTTT
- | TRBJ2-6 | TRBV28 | CASSLSSGANVLTF | TGTGCCAGCAGTTTGAGCTCTGGGGCCAACGTCCTGACTTTC
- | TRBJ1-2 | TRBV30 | CAWSPSGVDYGYTF | TGTGCCTGGAGCCCCTCCGGGGTTGACTATGGCTACACCTTC
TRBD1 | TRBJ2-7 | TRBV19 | CASSSRDRGLSYEQYF | TGTGCCAGTAGCTCCCGGGACAGGGGACTCTCCTACGAGCAGTACTTC
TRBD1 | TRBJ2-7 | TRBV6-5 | CASTRDRDYEQYF | TGTGCCAGCACTAGGGACAGGGACTACGAGCAGTACTTC
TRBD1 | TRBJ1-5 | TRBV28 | CASSSPPTGGQYSNQPQHF | TGTGCCAGCAGTTCCCCACCGACAGGGGGCCAATATAGCAATCAGCCCCAGCATTTT
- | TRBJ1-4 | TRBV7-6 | CASSLESATNEKLFF | TGTGCCAGCAGCCTTGAGAGTGCAACTAATGAAAAACTGTTTTTT
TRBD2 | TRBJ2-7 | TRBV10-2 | CASLELAGVSFYEQYF | TGCGCCAGCCTTGAACTAGCGGGAGTCTCATTCTACGAGCAGTACTTC
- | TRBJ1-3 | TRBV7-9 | CASSLARQLSGNTIYF | TGTGCCAGCAGCTTAGCTCGACAGCTCTCTGGAAACACCATATATTTT
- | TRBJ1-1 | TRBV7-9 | CASSFEVTEAFF | TGTGCCAGCAGCTTTGAGGTTACTGAAGCTTTCTTT
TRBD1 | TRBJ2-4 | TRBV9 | CASSPDRGRGNIQYF | TGTGCCAGCAGCCCAGACAGGGGGCGAGGAAACATTCAGTACTTC
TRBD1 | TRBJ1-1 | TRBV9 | CASSAGQLMNTEAFF | TGTGCCAGCAGCGCGGGACAGCTTATGAACACTGAAGCTTTCTTT
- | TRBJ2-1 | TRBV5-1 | CASSLGGQLAYNEQFF | TGCGCCAGCAGCTTGGGGGGGCAACTAGCCTACAATGAGCAGTTCTTC
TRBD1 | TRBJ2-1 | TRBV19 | CASSRQGLGNEQFF | TGTGCCAGTAGCCGACAGGGCCTGGGCAATGAGCAGTTCTTC
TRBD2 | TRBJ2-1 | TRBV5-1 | CASSLLAGGNNEQFF | TGCGCCAGCAGCTTGCTTGCGGGAGGGAACAATGAGCAGTTCTTC
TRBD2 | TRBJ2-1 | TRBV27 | CASRRTSGLAYNEQFF | TGTGCCAGCCGTCGGACCTCTGGACTAGCGTACAATGAGCAGTTCTTC
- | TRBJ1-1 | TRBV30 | CAWIGGSNTEAFF | TGTGCCTGGATCGGAGGATCGAACACTGAAGCTTTCTTT
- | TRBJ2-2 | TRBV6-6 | CASAPTGELFF | TGTGCCAGCGCGCCGACCGGGGAGCTGTTTTTT
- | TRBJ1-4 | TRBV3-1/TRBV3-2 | CASSQASINEKLFF | TGTGCCAGCAGCCAAGCTAGCATTAATGAAAAACTGTTTTTT
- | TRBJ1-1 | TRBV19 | CASSIDGGDGFGMNTEAFF | TGTGCCAGTAGTATAGATGGGGGGGACGGTTTTGGCATGAACACTGAAGCTTTCTTT
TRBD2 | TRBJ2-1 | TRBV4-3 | CASSPAWTSGTYNEQFF | TGCGCCAGCAGTCCTGCTTGGACTAGCGGCACTTACAATGAGCAGTTCTTC